This T cell receptor (beta chain) was sequenced for a study of T cells after yellow fever vaccination. CDR3 length: 16 amino acids. Germline lookup yields CDR1 DFQATT and CDR2 SNEGSKA (reference sequence). MiXCR was run by TCRdb on the 5' RACE reads, yielding one entry per CDR3 protein. The sample lists 15,000 or so distinct CDR3 sequences; around 4% were seen once. This clonotype was seen ten or more times. The junction departs from germline at one end; a sequencing error may be responsible. The chain carries TRBV20-1 and TRBJ2-5; D possibly corresponds to TRBD2 (6 bases). The source of this sequence is a man aged 30 to 39 who received the YFV17D yellow fever vaccine. The sample here was PBMCs, either bulk or a sorted T-cell subset (CD4+, CD8+, memory, or dextramer-sorted; not recorded which), taken 15 days after the yellow fever booster vaccination. CDR3 sequence: CSARDREAETQVTQYF. The CDR3 nucleotides are TGCAGTGCTAGAGATAGGGAGGCAGAAACGCAAGTGACCCAGTACTTC.